This TCR beta chain was captured in a study of blood T cell repertoires in COVID-19. On the study more broadly: The cDNA or gDNA used as material had been derived from T cells, B-cell-depleted T cells, or PBMCs.

Per the germline V gene, CDR1 is SGHNT and CDR2 is YYREEE (reference sequence). The CDR3 spans 15 residues. V was pared by 4 bases and J by 6 bases, with 7 bases of the junction left unmatched. Membership in each cohort depended on participant-reported clinical history. Recovered Cohort 3 donors showed two negative PCRs, clearance, or symptom resolution. Measured with immunoSEQ multiplex PCR; TCRdb has only the in-frame clones, and not every one. This sample has hundreds of thousands of clones, with approximately 81% found just once. The sample consisted of PBMCs or T cells enriched from blood (not recorded which). The TCR was taken from a woman between 45 and 65 years old who had recovered from COVID-19. The chain couples TRBV5-4 to TRBJ2-3, with TRBD2 identical over 11 bases. In DNA, the CDR3 is TGTGCCAGCAGCCTTCGGACTAGCGGGTCGGATACGCAGTATTTT. Its protein product is CASSLRTSGSDTQYF.